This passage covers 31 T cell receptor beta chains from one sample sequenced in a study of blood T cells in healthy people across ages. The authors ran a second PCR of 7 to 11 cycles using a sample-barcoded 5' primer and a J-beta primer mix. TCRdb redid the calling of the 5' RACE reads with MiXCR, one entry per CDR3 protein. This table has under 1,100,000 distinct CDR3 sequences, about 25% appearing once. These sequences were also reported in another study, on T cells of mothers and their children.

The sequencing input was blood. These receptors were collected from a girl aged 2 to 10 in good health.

In DNA form, the CDR3 reads TGTGCCAGCAGCGCCCAGCCAGATACGCAGTATTTT. It codes for CASSAQPDTQYF. The chain combines TRBV9 with TRBJ2-3; D is uncertain. V lost 3 bases, J lost 4 bases, and 6 bases lay in between. CDR1 and CDR2 from the germline V gene are SGDLS and YYNGEE. CDR3 length equals 12 residues.

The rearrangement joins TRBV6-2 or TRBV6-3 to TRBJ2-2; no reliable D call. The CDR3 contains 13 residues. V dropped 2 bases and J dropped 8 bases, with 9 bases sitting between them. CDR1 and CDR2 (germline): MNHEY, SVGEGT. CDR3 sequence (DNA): TGTGCCAGCAGTTACAGGTCGAAGGGGGAGCTGTTTTTT. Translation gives CASSYRSKGELFF.

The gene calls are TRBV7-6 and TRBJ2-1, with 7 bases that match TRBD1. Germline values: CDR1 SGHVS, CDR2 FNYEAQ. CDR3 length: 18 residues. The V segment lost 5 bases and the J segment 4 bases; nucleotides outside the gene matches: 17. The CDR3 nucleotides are TGTGCCAGCAGCAGACTTACGGTAGGGACAGCACTTTACAATGAGCAGTTCTTC. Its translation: CASSRLTVGTALYNEQFF.

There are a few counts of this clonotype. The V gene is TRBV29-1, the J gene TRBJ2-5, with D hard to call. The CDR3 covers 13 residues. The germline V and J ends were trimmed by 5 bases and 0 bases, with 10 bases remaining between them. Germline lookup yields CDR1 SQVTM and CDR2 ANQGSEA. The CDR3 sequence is CSVPGKNQETQYF. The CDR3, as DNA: TGCAGCGTTCCTGGGAAAAACCAAGAGACCCAGTACTTC.

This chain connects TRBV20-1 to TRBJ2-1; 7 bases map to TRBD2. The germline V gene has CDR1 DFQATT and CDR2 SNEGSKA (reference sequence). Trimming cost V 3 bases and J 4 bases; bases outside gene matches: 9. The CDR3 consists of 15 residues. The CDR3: CSASLASGPYNEQFF. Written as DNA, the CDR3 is TGCAGTGCTAGTCTGGCTAGCGGACCTTACAATGAGCAGTTCTTC.

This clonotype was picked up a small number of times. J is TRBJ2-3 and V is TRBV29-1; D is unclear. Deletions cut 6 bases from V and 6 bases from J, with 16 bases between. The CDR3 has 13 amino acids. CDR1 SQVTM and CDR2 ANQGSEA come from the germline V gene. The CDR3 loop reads CSVPRVGGDTQYF. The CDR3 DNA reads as TGCAGCGTGCCTAGGGTGGGTGGCGATACGCAGTATTTT.

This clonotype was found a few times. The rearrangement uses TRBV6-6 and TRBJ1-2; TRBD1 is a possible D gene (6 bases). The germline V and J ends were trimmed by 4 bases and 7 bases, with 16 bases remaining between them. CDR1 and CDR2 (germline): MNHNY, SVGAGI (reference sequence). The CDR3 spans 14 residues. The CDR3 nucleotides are TGTGCCAGCAGTTTCCCCGGGGGCCAAAGTGGCTACACCTTC. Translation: CASSFPGGQSGYTF.

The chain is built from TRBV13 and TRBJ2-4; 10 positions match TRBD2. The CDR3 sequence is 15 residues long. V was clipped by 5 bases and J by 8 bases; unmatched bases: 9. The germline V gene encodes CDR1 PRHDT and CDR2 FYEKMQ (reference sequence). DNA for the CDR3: TGTGCCAGCAGCACCCAAGCGGGAGGGCGAGACATTCAGTACTTC. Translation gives CASSTQAGGRDIQYF.

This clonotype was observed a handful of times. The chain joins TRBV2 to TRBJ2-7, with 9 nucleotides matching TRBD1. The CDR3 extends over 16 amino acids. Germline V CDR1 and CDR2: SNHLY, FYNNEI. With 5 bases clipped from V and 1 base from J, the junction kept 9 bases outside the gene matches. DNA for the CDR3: TGTGCCAGCAGTCTTGGACAGGGGCTGAAGTCCTACGAGCAGTACTTC. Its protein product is CASSLGQGLKSYEQYF.

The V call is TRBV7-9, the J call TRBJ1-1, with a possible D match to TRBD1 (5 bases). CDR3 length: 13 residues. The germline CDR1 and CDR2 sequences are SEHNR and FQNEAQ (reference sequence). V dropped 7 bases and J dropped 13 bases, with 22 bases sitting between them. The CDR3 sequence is CASTLGAGNFGFF. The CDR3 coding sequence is TGTGCCAGCACCCTAGGGGCAGGCAATTTCGGTTTCTTT.

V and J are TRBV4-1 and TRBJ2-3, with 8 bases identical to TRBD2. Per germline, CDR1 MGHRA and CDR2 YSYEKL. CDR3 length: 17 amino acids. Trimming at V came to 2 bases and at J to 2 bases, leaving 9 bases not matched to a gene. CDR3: CASSQSLTSGSTDTQYF. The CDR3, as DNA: TGCGCCAGCAGCCAAAGCCTAACTAGCGGTTCCACAGATACGCAGTATTTT.

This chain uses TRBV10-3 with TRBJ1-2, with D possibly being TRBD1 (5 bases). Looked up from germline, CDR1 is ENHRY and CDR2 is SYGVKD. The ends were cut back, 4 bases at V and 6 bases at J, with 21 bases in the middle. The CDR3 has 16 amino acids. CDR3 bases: TGTGCCATCAGTGCAGTGGGGACGCCAACTACAAATGGCTACACCTTC. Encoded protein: CAISAVGTPTTNGYTF.

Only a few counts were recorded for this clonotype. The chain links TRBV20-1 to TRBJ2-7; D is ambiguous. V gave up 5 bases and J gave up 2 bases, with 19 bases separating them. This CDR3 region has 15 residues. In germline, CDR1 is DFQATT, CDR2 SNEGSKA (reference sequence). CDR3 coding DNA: TGCAGTGCTTCATTCGAAGGTCTACCCACCTACGAGCAGTACTTC. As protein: CSASFEGLPTYEQYF.

CDR3 amino acids: CASSFPRTGGWNEQFF. The CDR3 bases are TGTGCCAGCAGCTTTCCCCGGACAGGGGGCTGGAATGAGCAGTTCTTC. The chain combines TRBV7-2 with TRBJ2-1, with 11 bases aligning to TRBD1. The CDR3 has 16 residues. The V gene end was trimmed by 3 bases and the J gene end by 7 bases; junction bases not matched to a gene: 8. Germline V gene data show CDR1 as SGHTA and CDR2 as FQGNSA.

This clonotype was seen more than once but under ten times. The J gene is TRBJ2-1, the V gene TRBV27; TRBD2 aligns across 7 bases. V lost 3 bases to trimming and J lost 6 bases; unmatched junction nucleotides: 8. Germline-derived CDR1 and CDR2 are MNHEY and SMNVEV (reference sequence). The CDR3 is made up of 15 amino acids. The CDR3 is CASSFRLAAVNEQFF. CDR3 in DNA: TGTGCCAGCAGTTTTAGGCTAGCGGCCGTCAATGAGCAGTTCTTC.

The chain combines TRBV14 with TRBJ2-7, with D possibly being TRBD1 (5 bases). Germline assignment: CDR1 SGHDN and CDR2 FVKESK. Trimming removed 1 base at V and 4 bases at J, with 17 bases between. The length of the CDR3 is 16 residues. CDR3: CASSQGVGAHQYEQYF. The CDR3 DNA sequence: TGTGCCAGCAGCCAAGGAGTAGGGGCGCATCAATACGAGCAGTACTTC.

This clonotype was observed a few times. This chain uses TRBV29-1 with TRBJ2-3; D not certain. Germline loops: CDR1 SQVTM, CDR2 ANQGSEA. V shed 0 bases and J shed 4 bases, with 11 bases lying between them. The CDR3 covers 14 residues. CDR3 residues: CSVEDIWVPDTQYF. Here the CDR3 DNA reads TGCAGCGTTGAAGATATTTGGGTTCCAGATACGCAGTATTTT.

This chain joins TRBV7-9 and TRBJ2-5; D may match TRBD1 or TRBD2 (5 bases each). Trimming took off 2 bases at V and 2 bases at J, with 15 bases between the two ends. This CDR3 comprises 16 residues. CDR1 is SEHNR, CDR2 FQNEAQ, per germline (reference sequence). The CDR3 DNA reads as TGTGCCAGCAGCTTAATGTCGCAGGGCGGGCAAGAGACCCAGTACTTC. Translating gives CASSLMSQGGQETQYF.

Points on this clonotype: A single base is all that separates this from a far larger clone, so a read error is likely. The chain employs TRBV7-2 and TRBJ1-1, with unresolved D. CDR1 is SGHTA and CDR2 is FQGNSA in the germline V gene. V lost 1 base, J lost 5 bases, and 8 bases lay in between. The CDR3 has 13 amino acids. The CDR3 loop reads CASSLEGKTEAFF. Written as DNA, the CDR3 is TGTGCCAGCAGCTTAGAAGGGAAAACTGAAGCTTTCTTT.

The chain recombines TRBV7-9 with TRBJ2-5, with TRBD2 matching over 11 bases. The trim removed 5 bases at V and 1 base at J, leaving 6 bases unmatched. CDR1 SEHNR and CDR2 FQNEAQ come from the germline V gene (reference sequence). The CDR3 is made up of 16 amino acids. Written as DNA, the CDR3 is TGTGCCAGCAGCCCCCAGACTAGCGGGGCCCAAGAGACCCAGTACTTC. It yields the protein CASSPQTSGAQETQYF.

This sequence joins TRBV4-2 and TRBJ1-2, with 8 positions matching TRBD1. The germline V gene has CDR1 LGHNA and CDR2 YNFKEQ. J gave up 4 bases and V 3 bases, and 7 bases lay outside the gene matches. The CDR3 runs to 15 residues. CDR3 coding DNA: TGTGCCAGCAGCCACACGGGACAGGTCCTCTATGGCTACACCTTC. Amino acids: CASSHTGQVLYGYTF.

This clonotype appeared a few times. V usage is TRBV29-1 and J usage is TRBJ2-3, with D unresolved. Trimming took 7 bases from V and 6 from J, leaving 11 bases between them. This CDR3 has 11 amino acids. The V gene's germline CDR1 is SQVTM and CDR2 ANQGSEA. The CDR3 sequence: CSAGRVDTQYF. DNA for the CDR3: TGCAGCGCTGGCCGTGTGGATACGCAGTATTTT.

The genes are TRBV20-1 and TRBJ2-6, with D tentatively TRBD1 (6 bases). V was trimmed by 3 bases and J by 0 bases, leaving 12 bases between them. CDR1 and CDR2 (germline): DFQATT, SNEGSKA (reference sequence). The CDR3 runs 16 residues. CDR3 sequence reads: CSASADRPSGANVLTF. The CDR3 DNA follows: TGCAGTGCTAGCGCGGACAGACCCTCTGGGGCCAACGTCCTGACTTTC.

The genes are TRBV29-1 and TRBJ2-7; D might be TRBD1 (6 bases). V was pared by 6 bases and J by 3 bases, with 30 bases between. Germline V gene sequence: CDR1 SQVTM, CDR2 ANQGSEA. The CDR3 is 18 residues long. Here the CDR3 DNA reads TGCAGCGTCATGGCACCGGGACCAGGATCCTCAGGGGTCTACGAGCAGTACTTC. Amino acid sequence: CSVMAPGPGSSGVYEQYF.

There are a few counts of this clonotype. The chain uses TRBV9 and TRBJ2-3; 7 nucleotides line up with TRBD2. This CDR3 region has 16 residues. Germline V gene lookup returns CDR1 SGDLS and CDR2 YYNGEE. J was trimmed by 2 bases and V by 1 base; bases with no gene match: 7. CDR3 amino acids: CASSVKGLADTDTQYF. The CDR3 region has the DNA TGTGCCAGCAGCGTAAAGGGTCTAGCGGACACAGATACGCAGTATTTT.

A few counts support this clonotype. The CDR3 DNA follows: TGTGCCAGCAGCCAAGTCGGGGGAAGGGAGCAGTACTTC. The encoded protein is CASSQVGGREQYF. The V call is TRBV3-1, the J call TRBJ2-5, with D possibly being TRBD2 (6 bases). V lost 1 base, J lost 11 bases, and 14 bases lay in between. The CDR3 contains 13 residues. Germline V gene lookup returns CDR1 LGHDT and CDR2 YNNKEL (reference sequence).

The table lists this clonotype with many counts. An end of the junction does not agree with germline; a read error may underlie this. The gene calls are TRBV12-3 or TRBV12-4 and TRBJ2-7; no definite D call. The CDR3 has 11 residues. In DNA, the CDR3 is TGTGCCAGCAGCTTAGGGTACGAGCAGTACTTC. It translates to CASSLGYEQYF.

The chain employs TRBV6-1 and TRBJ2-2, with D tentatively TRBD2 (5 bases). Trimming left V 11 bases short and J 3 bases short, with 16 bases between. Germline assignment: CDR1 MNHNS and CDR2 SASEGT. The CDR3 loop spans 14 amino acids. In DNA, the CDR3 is TGTGCCTCCAAAGCGGTCCTTGACACCGGGGAGCTGTTTTTT. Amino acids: CASKAVLDTGELFF.

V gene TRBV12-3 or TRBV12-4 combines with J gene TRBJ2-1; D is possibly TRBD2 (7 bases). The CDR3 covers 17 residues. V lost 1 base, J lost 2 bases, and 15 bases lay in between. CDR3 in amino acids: CASSLGGGGWTYNEQFF. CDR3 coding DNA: TGTGCCAGCAGTTTAGGGGGGGGCGGGTGGACCTACAATGAGCAGTTCTTC.

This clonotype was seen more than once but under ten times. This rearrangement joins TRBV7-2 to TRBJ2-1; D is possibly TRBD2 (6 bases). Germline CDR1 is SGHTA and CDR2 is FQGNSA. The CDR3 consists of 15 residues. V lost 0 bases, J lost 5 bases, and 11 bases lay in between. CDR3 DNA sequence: TGTGCCAGCAGCTTAGCCTTTGGGACTCACAATGAGCAGTTCTTC. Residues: CASSLAFGTHNEQFF.

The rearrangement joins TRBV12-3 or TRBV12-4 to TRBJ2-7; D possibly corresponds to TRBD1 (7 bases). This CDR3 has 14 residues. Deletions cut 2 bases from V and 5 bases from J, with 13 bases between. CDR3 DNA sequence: TGTGCCAGCAGTTTATGGCAGGGGGGAAACGAGCAGTACTTC. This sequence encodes CASSLWQGGNEQYF.